This T cell receptor beta chain came from a study of blood T cell repertoires in COVID-19. The CDR3 spans 10 residues. In germline, CDR1 is SQVTM, CDR2 ANQGSEA. Trimming pared 0 bases from V and 9 bases from J, leaving 3 bases between. In the study's own analysis: Reference gene primer amplification gave estimated nucleated cell counts. Profiling relied on immunoSEQ multiplex PCR, and the TCRdb table lists in-frame clones only, not all of them. The V and J calls and clone size come from that table; D and trimming were worked out from the DNA. The table lists around 150,000 clones, approximately 83% of them singletons.

The TCR was taken from a woman in her sixties or seventies with acute or convalescent COVID-19. Sequences were obtained from peripheral blood. The genes are TRBV29-1 and TRBJ1-3, with D hard to call. The CDR3 sequence: CSVEDITIYF. The CDR3 bases are TGCAGCGTTGAAGATATCACCATATATTTT.